This paragraph covers one T cell receptor (beta chain) sequence. The data originate from a study of blood T cell repertoires in COVID-19. Overall study context: Acute-phase and convalescent COVID-19 samples originated in the United States, Italy and Spain. The cDNA or gDNA used as material had been derived from T cells, B-cell-depleted T cells, or PBMCs.

Original processing notes: Nucleated cell counts were estimated from reference gene primer amplification. The protocol was immunoSEQ multiplex PCR, while the TCRdb copy is restricted to in-frame clones and leaves out a portion. V and J calls and clone size are those listed in that table; D and trimming were worked out from the DNA. This table holds about 280,000 clones, over 75% found once. This TCR derives from a woman aged 70 to 79 with acute or convalescent COVID-19. Sample: peripheral blood.

CDR3 region: CASSLDGQDTDTQYF. The CDR3 region has the DNA TGTGCCAGCAGCTTAGATGGACAGGACACAGATACGCAGTATTTT. The chain uses TRBV11-2 and TRBJ2-3; 7 bases match TRBD1. V trimming: 0 bases; J trimming: 2 bases; junction bases outside the gene matches: 2. The CDR3 is 15 residues long. Looked up from germline, CDR1 is SGHAT and CDR2 is FQNNGV. Full variable domain (missing parts from reference TRBV11-2 and TRBJ2-3): EAGVAQSPRYKIIEKRQSVAFWCNPISGHATLYWYQQILGQGPKLLIQFQNNGVVDDSQLPKDRFSAERLKGVDSTLKIQPAKLEDSAVYLCASSLDGQDTDTQYFGPGTRLTVL.